This T cell receptor beta chain emerged from a study of blood T cell repertoires in COVID-19. Looking at the study overall: PBMCs, B-cell-depleted T cells, or T cells provided the cDNA or gDNA that made up the material.

The method was immunoSEQ multiplex PCR; TCRdb's version includes in-frame clones alone and lacks a portion of them. Counted here are a few hundred thousand clones, roughly 88% occurring once; the ten biggest clones make up more than 1.2%. This clone was detected only a few times. Different DNA sequences within this sample yield the same CDR3. CDR1 and CDR2 from the germline V gene are SNHLY and FYNNEI. This CDR3 is 12 amino acids long. Unmatched junction bases numbered 2, after V lost 6 bases and J lost 6 bases. The V and J genes are TRBV2 and TRBJ2-1; 7 positions match TRBD1. The sample taken for sequencing was peripheral blood. This clonotype was sampled from a woman between 40 and 55 years old who had recovered from COVID-19. CDR3 in amino acids: CASRRDSNEQFF. Written as DNA, the CDR3 is TGTGCCAGCAGGAGGGACAGCAATGAGCAGTTCTTC.